The 7 T cell receptor beta chains given below trace back to one sample, sequenced in a study of blood T cell repertoires in COVID-19. Some clones are missing from TCRdb's copy, which holds only in-frame ones; the method was immunoSEQ multiplex PCR. The sample records roughly 200,000 clones, approximately 85% being singletons. Specimen: peripheral blood. The receptors were gathered from a human donor with active or convalescent COVID-19. The donor label of this sample is uncertain.

The genes are TRBV5-1 and TRBJ1-6; D perhaps matches TRBD1 (6 bases). Germline V lookup: CDR1 SGHRS, CDR2 YFSETQ. The V and J ends lost 4 bases and 9 bases respectively, with 20 bases between them. This CDR3 has 16 residues. CDR3 nucleotides: TGCGCCAGCAGCAGAACCCGGGACGGCAGGGGTTCACCCCTCCACTTT. Translation: CASSRTRDGRGSPLHF. Full variable domain (remainder filled in from reference TRBV5-1 and TRBJ1-6): KAGVTQTPRYLIKTRGQQVTLSCSPISGHRSVSWYQQTPGQGLQFLFEYFSETQRNKGNFPGRFSGRQFSNSRSEMNVSTLELGDSALYLCASSRTRDGRGSPLHFGNGTRLTVT.

The chain is built from TRBV5-4 and TRBJ2-7, with 11 bases identical to TRBD2. The V segment lost 1 base and the J segment 4 bases; nucleotides outside the gene matches: 7. This CDR3 comprises 16 residues. CDR1 SGHNT and CDR2 YYREEE come from the germline V gene (reference sequence). The CDR3 loop reads CASSLMASGRYYEQYF. CDR3 coding DNA: TGTGCCAGCAGCTTGATGGCTAGCGGGAGGTATTACGAGCAGTACTTC.

The chain links TRBV3-1 (or the pseudogene TRBV3-2) to TRBJ2-5; 9 nucleotides line up with TRBD2. This CDR3 has 15 amino acids. The ends lost 0 bases at V and 5 bases at J; junction bases unmatched: 4. From germline, CDR1 is LGHDT and CDR2 YNNKEL (reference sequence). The CDR3 DNA sequence: TGTGCCAGCAGCCAAGAAGGGACTAGCTATGAGACCCAGTACTTC. Amino acids: CASSQEGTSYETQYF.

The CDR3 loop is CATQGTGGTEAFF. CDR3 sequence (DNA): TGTGCCACCCAAGGGACTGGGGGGACTGAAGCTTTCTTT. The rearrangement joins TRBV19 to TRBJ1-1; D perhaps matches TRBD1 (5 bases). Trimming took off 10 bases at V and 5 bases at J, with 17 bases between the two ends. This CDR3 comprises 13 residues. Germline V gives CDR1 LNHDA, CDR2 SQIVND (reference sequence).

This chain joins TRBV3-1 (or the pseudogene TRBV3-2) and TRBJ1-1, with D hard to call. Germline V gene lookup returns CDR1 LGHDT and CDR2 YNNKEL (reference sequence). Trimming took 2 bases from V and 7 from J, leaving 8 bases between them. The CDR3 length is 12 residues. Here the CDR3 DNA reads TGTGCCAGCAGCCAATCGGGGTATGAAGCTTTCTTT. Translating it yields CASSQSGYEAFF.

Here the CDR3 DNA reads TGTGCCAGCAGCCCACGACAACCTGGGGCCAACGTCCTGACTTTC. It codes for CASSPRQPGANVLTF. The chain couples TRBV3-1 (or the pseudogene TRBV3-2) to TRBJ2-6; no clear D. Trimming took 4 bases from V and 2 from J, leaving 9 bases between them. Germline values: CDR1 LGHDT, CDR2 YNNKEL (reference sequence). The length of the CDR3 is 15 residues.

The rearrangement uses TRBV4-1 and TRBJ1-2; 9 bases line up with TRBD1. Germline loops: CDR1 MGHRA, CDR2 YSYEKL. V was pared by 4 bases and J by 4 bases, with 16 bases of the junction left unmatched. The CDR3 extends over 18 amino acids. The CDR3 region is CASSRTPGQGHSGYGYTF. CDR3 nucleotides: TGCGCCAGCAGCCGAACGCCGGGACAGGGCCATTCCGGCTATGGCTACACCTTC.